A single sample gave rise to the 31 T cell receptor beta chains below, sequenced in a study of cytomegalovirus exposure and HLA in healthy donors. PCR used 60 Vbeta primers and 13 Jbeta primers. The protocol was immunoSEQ multiplex PCR, while the TCRdb copy is restricted to in-frame clones and leaves out a portion. The sample carries around 200,000 clones, roughly 82% recorded once. Sequencing input: PBMCs. These receptors all come from a girl aged 2 to 10 in good health and CMV-seropositive.

V usage is TRBV10-1 and J usage is TRBJ2-1; D call uncertain. With 3 bases removed from V and 3 bases from J, the gap between germline ends came to 3 bases. The CDR3 has 12 residues. Germline CDR1 WNHNN, CDR2 SYGVQD (reference sequence). CDR3 in DNA: TGCGCCAGCAGTGACGGCTACAATGAGCAGTTCTTC. It yields the protein CASSDGYNEQFF.

The genes are TRBV7-2 and TRBJ1-2; D gene uncertain. Trimming left V 2 bases short and J 6 bases short, with 13 bases between. The germline CDR1 and CDR2 sequences are SGHTA and FQGNSA. The CDR3 sequence is 14 residues long. In nucleotides, the CDR3 is TGTGCCAGCAGCTTACTTAGCCGGAGGCATGGCTACACCTTC. Amino acids: CASSLLSRRHGYTF.

The V and J genes are TRBV27 and TRBJ2-7; D is uncertain. The length of the CDR3 is 15 residues. Trimming took off 3 bases at V and 7 bases at J, with 19 bases between the two ends. The germline CDR1 and CDR2 sequences are MNHEY and SMNVEV (reference sequence). The CDR3 nucleotides read TGTGCCAGCAGTTTTCGTTATAGACCGTTCGGGGAGCAGTACTTC. Translating gives CASSFRYRPFGEQYF.

The chain recombines TRBV30 with TRBJ1-2; 7 nucleotides line up with TRBD1. The CDR3 has 14 amino acids. V was pared by 0 bases and J by 7 bases, with 8 bases of the junction left unmatched. In germline, CDR1 is GTSNPN, CDR2 SVGIG (reference sequence). The CDR3 bases are TGTGCCTGGAGTGTAAACAGGGGATCCTCTGGCTACACCTTC. This encodes CAWSVNRGSSGYTF.

This clone was counted once. V is TRBV6-5 and J is TRBJ2-7; 8 positions agree with TRBD2. The CDR3 length is 15 residues. In germline, CDR1 is MNHEY, CDR2 SVGAGI. V shed 6 bases and J 6 bases; nucleotides not matched to a gene: 13. This CDR3 reads CASRSLAGGPGEQYF. CDR3 DNA sequence: TGTGCCAGCAGATCCCTAGCGGGCGGGCCGGGCGAGCAGTACTTC.

The gene calls are TRBV10-3 and TRBJ2-7; D gene unclear. Germline V gene lookup returns CDR1 ENHRY and CDR2 SYGVKD. This CDR3 spans 12 amino acids. Trimming removed 5 bases from V and 0 bases from J, with 5 bases in between. CDR3 coding DNA: TGTGCCATCAGTACTGACTCCTACGAGCAGTACTTC. It translates to CAISTDSYEQYF.

This sequence joins TRBV5-1 and TRBJ2-5, with unresolved D. The V gene lost 1 base and the J gene lost 1 base, with 8 bases spanning the gap. This CDR3 has 14 residues. Germline loops: CDR1 SGHRS, CDR2 YFSETQ. The CDR3 loop reads CASSLLSTQETQYF. As DNA, the CDR3 is TGCGCCAGCAGCTTGTTGAGTACCCAAGAGACCCAGTACTTC.

With respect to this clone: The sample holds other DNA sequences that translate to the same CDR3. This chain connects TRBV6-6 to TRBJ2-1; TRBD2 might be the D (6 bases). The V end was cut by 2 bases, the J end by 5 bases, with 7 bases between. Germline values: CDR1 MNHNY, CDR2 SVGAGI (reference sequence). The length of the CDR3 is 13 residues. The CDR3 DNA reads TGTGCCAGCAGTTACGGCGGGGACAATGAGCAGTTCTTC. As protein: CASSYGGDNEQFF.

The gene calls are TRBV30 and TRBJ2-7; 9 positions agree with TRBD1. The CDR3 contains 16 residues. Germline V gene lookup returns CDR1 GTSNPN and CDR2 SVGIG (reference sequence). V was pared by 1 base and J by 4 bases, with 11 bases of the junction left unmatched. The CDR3 nucleotides are TGTGCCTGGAGTGCGGTCCTGGACAGGGGTGGTTACGAGCAGTACTTC. It yields the protein CAWSAVLDRGGYEQYF.

The chain is built from TRBV2 and TRBJ2-1; TRBD1 matches at 8 bases. This CDR3 has 18 residues. J lost 0 bases, V lost 6 bases, and 13 bases had no gene match. CDR1 SNHLY and CDR2 FYNNEI come from the germline V gene. CDR3 DNA: TGTGCCAGCAGGTCGCTGACAGGGGAGAGGAGCTCCTACAATGAGCAGTTCTTC. This sequence encodes CASRSLTGERSSYNEQFF.

This clone was detected once. V usage is TRBV13 and J usage is TRBJ2-1, with 14 bases that match TRBD2. V was clipped by 5 bases and J by 9 bases; unmatched bases: 18. This CDR3 is 19 amino acids long. CDR1 and CDR2 from the germline V gene are PRHDT and FYEKMQ (reference sequence). CDR3 coding DNA: TGTGCCAGCAGCCTCGGACTAGCGGGAGGCCCGCTTGGGACCACTGAGCAGTTCTTC. This translates into CASSLGLAGGPLGTTEQFF.

V usage is TRBV7-9 and J usage is TRBJ2-2; 7 bases line up with TRBD1. V lost 2 bases and J lost 5; bases outside the gene matches: 11. The CDR3 sequence is 17 residues long. Germline V CDR1 and CDR2: SEHNR, FQNEAQ (reference sequence). The CDR3 sequence is CASSLQRPGQNTGELFF. The CDR3 nucleotides are TGTGCCAGCAGCTTACAGCGGCCGGGACAGAATACCGGGGAGCTGTTTTTT. Variable domain in full (rest from reference TRBV7-9 and TRBJ2-2): DTGVSQNPRHKITKRGQNVTFRCDPISEHNRLYWYRQTLGQGPEFLTYFQNEAQLEKSRLLSDRFSAERPKGSFSTLEIQRTEQGDSAMYLCASSLQRPGQNTGELFFGEGSRLTVL.

This chain uses TRBV6-6 with TRBJ1-1; 7 positions agree with TRBD1. CDR1 is MNHNY, CDR2 SVGAGI, per germline (reference sequence). V gave up 5 bases and J gave up 4 bases; unmatched junction bases: 7. The CDR3 covers 14 residues. The CDR3, as DNA: TGTGCCAGCAGTAGGACAGGCTGGGGCACTGAAGCTTTCTTT. This codes for CASSRTGWGTEAFF.

The genes are TRBV28 and TRBJ1-1; D is undetermined. The V end lost 2 bases, the J end lost 0 bases, and 4 bases lay between the germline ends. This CDR3 has 13 amino acids. Germline assignment: CDR1 MDHEN and CDR2 SYDVKM. The CDR3 sequence is CASSLRVNTEAFF. The CDR3 DNA sequence: TGTGCCAGCAGTTTACGGGTGAACACTGAAGCTTTCTTT.

Only one count was recorded for this clone. The V and J genes are TRBV19 and TRBJ2-1; D is unclear. This CDR3 region has 12 residues. V was trimmed by 2 bases and J by 8 bases, leaving 7 bases between them. Germline CDR1 and CDR2: LNHDA and SQIVND (reference sequence). For the CDR3, the DNA is TGTGCCAGTAGTATACGGTTGGATGAGCAGTTCTTC. It translates to CASSIRLDEQFF.

V gene TRBV19 combines with J gene TRBJ1-1; D perhaps matches TRBD1 (5 bases). V lost 5 bases, J lost 0 bases, and 13 bases lay in between. Germline CDR1 LNHDA, CDR2 SQIVND (reference sequence). This CDR3 spans 15 amino acids. The CDR3 is CASSPRGFMNTEAFF. Written as DNA, the CDR3 is TGTGCCAGTAGTCCCCGGGGGTTCATGAACACTGAAGCTTTCTTT.

The CDR3 loop reads CAWTASGYNEQFF. The CDR3 coding sequence is TGTGCCTGGACAGCTTCCGGGTACAATGAGCAGTTCTTC. The genes are TRBV30 and TRBJ2-1; no definite D call. The germline gives CDR1 GTSNPN, CDR2 SVGIG (reference sequence). The V gene lost 4 bases and the J gene lost 4 bases, with 11 bases spanning the gap. The CDR3 consists of 13 residues.

The V call is TRBV6-5, the J call TRBJ2-1; 8 bases fit TRBD1. Germline V gene data show CDR1 as MNHEY and CDR2 as SVGAGI. V gave up 3 bases and J gave up 6 bases; unmatched junction bases: 10. This CDR3 region has 16 residues. The CDR3, as DNA: TGTGCCAGCAGTTATGATGGGACAGGACTCCCCAATGAGCAGTTCTTC. Translated, it gives CASSYDGTGLPNEQFF.

The V and J genes are TRBV6-1 and TRBJ1-2; D gene ambiguous. From germline, CDR1 is MNHNS and CDR2 SASEGT. V was pared by 6 bases and J by 1 base, with 15 bases between. The CDR3 totals 15 residues. CDR3 in amino acids: CASSQSSTHNYGYTF. CDR3 sequence (DNA): TGTGCCAGCAGCCAATCTTCGACACATAACTATGGCTACACCTTC.

The chain links TRBV10-2 to TRBJ2-7; TRBD2 might be the D (7 bases). The CDR3 is made up of 13 amino acids. The ends were cut back, 6 bases at V and 7 bases at J, with 16 bases in the middle. The germline V gene has CDR1 WSHSY and CDR2 SAAADI. The CDR3 bases are TGCGCCAGCAGGGGGGCGGGAGAGGGTGAGCAGTACTTC. It encodes CASRGAGEGEQYF.

V gene TRBV14 combines with J gene TRBJ2-5; the match to TRBD2 covers 12 bases. The CDR3 totals 15 residues. The J segment lost 6 bases and the V segment lost 4 bases, leaving 6 bases of the junction unmatched. Per germline, CDR1 SGHDN and CDR2 FVKESK. The CDR3 loop is CASSPTSGSLKTQYF. The CDR3 DNA follows: TGTGCCAGCAGCCCGACTAGCGGGAGTCTTAAGACCCAGTACTTC.

The chain recombines TRBV7-6 with TRBJ2-3; no clear D gene. The CDR3 spans 14 residues. V was shortened by 2 bases and J by 4 bases, with 10 bases between the two germline ends. Looked up from germline, CDR1 is SGHVS and CDR2 is FNYEAQ. CDR3 region: CASSLYNMPDTQYF. The CDR3 DNA is TGTGCCAGCAGCTTATACAATATGCCAGATACGCAGTATTTT. Together with reference TRBV7-6 and TRBJ2-3, the CDR3 gives the full variable domain: GAGVSQSPRYKVTKRGQDVALRCDPISGHVSLYWYRQALGQGPEFLTYFNYEAQQDKSGLPNDRFSAERPEGSISTLTIQRTEQRDSAMYRCASSLYNMPDTQYFGPGTRLTVL.

V usage is TRBV28 and J usage is TRBJ1-5, with a tentative D call TRBD1 (5 bases). Trimming cost V 5 bases and J 0 bases, with 20 bases left between them. CDR3 length equals 18 residues. The germline gives CDR1 MDHEN, CDR2 SYDVKM. CDR3 nucleotides: TGTGCCAGCAGTAATCCGGGGGGGAAGATACTTAGCAATCAGCCCCAGCATTTT. It codes for CASSNPGGKILSNQPQHF.

This clone was observed a handful of times. The chain uses TRBV10-3 and TRBJ1-1, with TRBD1 matching 7 bases. Germline V gene lookup returns CDR1 ENHRY and CDR2 SYGVKD. The CDR3 extends over 14 amino acids. V gave up 5 bases and J gave up 0 bases; unmatched junction bases: 3. The CDR3 here is CAISPGQLNTEAFF. The CDR3 region has the DNA TGTGCCATCAGTCCGGGACAGCTGAACACTGAAGCTTTCTTT.

The genes are TRBV4-1 and TRBJ1-1; D is possibly TRBD1 (5 bases). The CDR3 totals 15 residues. Trimming took 2 bases from V and 0 from J, leaving 10 bases between them. Germline values: CDR1 MGHRA, CDR2 YSYEKL. This CDR3 reads CASSQPTDMNTEAFF. The CDR3 DNA reads TGCGCCAGCAGCCAACCGACGGACATGAACACTGAAGCTTTCTTT.

The V and J genes are TRBV7-2 and TRBJ1-5; D not resolved. The CDR3 covers 14 residues. Germline lookup yields CDR1 SGHTA and CDR2 FQGNSA. V lost 0 bases to trimming and J lost 3 bases, with 6 bases between them. DNA of the CDR3: TGTGCCAGCAGCTTAGCCGCGGCCAATCAGCCCCAGCATTTT. Translating gives CASSLAAANQPQHF.

The chain couples TRBV18 to TRBJ2-5, with 7 bases lining up with TRBD1. In germline, CDR1 is KGHSH, CDR2 LQKENI. J gave up 0 bases and V 4 bases, and 5 bases lay outside the gene matches. The CDR3 consists of 15 residues. The CDR3 DNA sequence: TGTGCCAGCTCACTCCGGGACAGATACCAAGAGACCCAGTACTTC. It is translated as CASSLRDRYQETQYF.

This clone appeared a single time. The chain is built from TRBV25-1 and TRBJ2-3; 9 nucleotides align to TRBD1. The CDR3 consists of 15 residues. The V segment lost 9 bases and the J segment 5 bases; nucleotides outside the gene matches: 12. From germline, CDR1 is MGHDK and CDR2 SYGVNS. DNA for the CDR3: TGTGCCAGTGAGAGGACAGGGGAGGGAATAGATACGCAGTATTTT. Protein product: CASERTGEGIDTQYF.

The rearrangement joins TRBV11-2 to TRBJ2-7; no clear D. V gave up 1 base and J gave up 1 base, with 5 bases separating them. The CDR3 extends over 13 amino acids. CDR1 SGHAT and CDR2 FQNNGV come from the germline V gene. CDR3 residues: CASSLALSYEQYF. CDR3 sequence (DNA): TGTGCCAGCAGCTTAGCTCTATCCTACGAGCAGTACTTC.

The chain carries TRBV10-1 and TRBJ2-2; D remains ambiguous. The CDR3 is 14 residues long. V lost 6 bases and J lost 1, with 9 bases in between. Germline assignment: CDR1 WNHNN and CDR2 SYGVQD (reference sequence). The CDR3 loop reads CASRSRVNTGELFF. The CDR3 nucleotides read TGCGCCAGCAGGAGCCGGGTGAACACCGGGGAGCTGTTTTTT.

The chain joins TRBV4-1 to TRBJ1-6; TRBD1 agrees at 7 bases. J gave up 3 bases and V 2 bases, and 4 bases lay outside the gene matches. The germline gives CDR1 MGHRA, CDR2 YSYEKL. The CDR3 is 16 residues long. CDR3 sequence reads: CASSQSGQVYNSPLHF. For the CDR3, the DNA is TGCGCCAGCAGCCAAAGCGGACAGGTCTATAATTCACCCCTCCACTTT.